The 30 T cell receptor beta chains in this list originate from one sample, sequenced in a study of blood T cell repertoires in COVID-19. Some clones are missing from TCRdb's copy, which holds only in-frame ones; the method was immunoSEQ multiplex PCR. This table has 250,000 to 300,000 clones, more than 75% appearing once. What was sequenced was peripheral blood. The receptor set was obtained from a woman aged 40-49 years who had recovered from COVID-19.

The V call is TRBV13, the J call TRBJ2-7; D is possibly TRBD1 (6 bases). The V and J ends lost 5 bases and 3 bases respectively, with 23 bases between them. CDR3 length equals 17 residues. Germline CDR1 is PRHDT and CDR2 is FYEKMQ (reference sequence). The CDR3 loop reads CASSIRDIPPGGYEQYV. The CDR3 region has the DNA TGTGCCAGCAGCATTCGGGACATACCCCCCGGTGGCTACGAGCAGTACGTC.

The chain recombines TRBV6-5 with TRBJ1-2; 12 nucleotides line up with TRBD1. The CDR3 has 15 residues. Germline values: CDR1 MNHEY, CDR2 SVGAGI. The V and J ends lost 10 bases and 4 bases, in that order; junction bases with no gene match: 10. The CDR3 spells CATPGGQGAGYGYTF. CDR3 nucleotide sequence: TGTGCCACCCCGGGGGGACAGGGGGCGGGCTATGGCTACACCTTC.

CDR3 coding DNA: TGTGCCAGCGGGACAGGTGGGAGACAGCCCCAGCATTTT. Translation gives CASGTGGRQPQHF. The chain carries TRBV19 and TRBJ1-5; TRBD1 aligns across 8 bases. The CDR3 consists of 13 residues. V shed 9 bases, J shed 7 bases, and the junction held 8 bases outside the gene matches. CDR1 is LNHDA and CDR2 is SQIVND in the germline V gene (reference sequence).

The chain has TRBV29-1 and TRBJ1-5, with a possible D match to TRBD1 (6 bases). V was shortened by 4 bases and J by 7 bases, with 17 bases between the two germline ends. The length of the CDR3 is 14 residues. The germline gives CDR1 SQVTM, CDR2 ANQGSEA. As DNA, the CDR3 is TGCAGCGTTGCGGAAGGTGGGGGCCGGCAGCCCCAGCATTTT. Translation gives CSVAEGGGRQPQHF.

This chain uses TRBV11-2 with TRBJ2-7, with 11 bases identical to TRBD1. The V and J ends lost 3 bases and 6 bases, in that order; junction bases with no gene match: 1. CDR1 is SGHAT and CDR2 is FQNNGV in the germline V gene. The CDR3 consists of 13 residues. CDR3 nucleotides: TGTGCCAGCAGCTTCGGGACAGGGGGCGAGCAGTACGTC. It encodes CASSFGTGGEQYV.

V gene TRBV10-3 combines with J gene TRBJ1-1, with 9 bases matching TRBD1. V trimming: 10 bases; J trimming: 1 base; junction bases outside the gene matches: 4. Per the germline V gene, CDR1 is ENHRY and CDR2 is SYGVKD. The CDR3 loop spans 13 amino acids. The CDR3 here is CATVDRGNTEAFF. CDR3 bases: TGTGCCACCGTGGACAGGGGGAACACTGAAGCTTTCTTT.

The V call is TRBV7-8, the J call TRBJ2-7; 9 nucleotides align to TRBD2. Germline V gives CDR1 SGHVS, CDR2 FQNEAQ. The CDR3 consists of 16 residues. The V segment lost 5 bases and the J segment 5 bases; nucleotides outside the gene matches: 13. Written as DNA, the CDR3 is TGTGCCAGCAGCCCCCCCCGGCGGGAGGGCCCCCACGAGCAGTACTTC. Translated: CASSPPRREGPHEQYF.

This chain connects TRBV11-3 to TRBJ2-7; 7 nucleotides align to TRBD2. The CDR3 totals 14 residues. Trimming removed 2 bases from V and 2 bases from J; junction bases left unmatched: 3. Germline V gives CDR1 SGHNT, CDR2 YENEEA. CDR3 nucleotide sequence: TGTGCCAGCAGCTTACGCGCGGGGGCCTACGAGCAGTACTTC. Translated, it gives CASSLRAGAYEQYF.

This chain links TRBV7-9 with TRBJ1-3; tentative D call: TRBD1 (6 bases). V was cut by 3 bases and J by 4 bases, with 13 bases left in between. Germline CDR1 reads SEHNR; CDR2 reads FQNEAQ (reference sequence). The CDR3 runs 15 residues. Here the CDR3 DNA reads TGTGCCAGCAGCTTGGAAAGGGGGGGAGGAAACACCATATATTTT. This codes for CASSLERGGGNTIYF.

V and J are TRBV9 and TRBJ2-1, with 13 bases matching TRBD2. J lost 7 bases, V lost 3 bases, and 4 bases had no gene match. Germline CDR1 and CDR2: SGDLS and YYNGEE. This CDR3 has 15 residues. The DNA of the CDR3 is TGTGCCAGCAGCGCACTAGCGGGAGGGCGGAATGAGCAGTTCTTC. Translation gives CASSALAGGRNEQFF.

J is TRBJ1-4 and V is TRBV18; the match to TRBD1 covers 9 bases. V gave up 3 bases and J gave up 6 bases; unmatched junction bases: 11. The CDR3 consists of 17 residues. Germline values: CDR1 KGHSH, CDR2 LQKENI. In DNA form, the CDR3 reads TGTGCCAGCTCACCGCCGAATAGGGGACAGGGAGATGAAAAACTGTTTTTT. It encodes CASSPPNRGQGDEKLFF.

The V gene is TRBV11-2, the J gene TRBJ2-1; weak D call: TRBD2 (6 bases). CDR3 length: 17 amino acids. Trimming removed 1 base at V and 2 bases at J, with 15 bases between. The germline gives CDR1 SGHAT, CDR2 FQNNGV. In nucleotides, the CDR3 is TGTGCCAGCAGCTTAGGTGGGGGGACCACACCCTACAATGAGCAGTTCTTC. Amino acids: CASSLGGGTTPYNEQFF.

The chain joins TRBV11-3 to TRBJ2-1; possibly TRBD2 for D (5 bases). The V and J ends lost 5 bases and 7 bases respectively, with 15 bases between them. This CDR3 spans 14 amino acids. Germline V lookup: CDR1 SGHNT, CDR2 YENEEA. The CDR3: CASSPTGKWNEQFF. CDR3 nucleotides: TGTGCCAGCAGCCCCACCGGGAAGTGGAATGAGCAGTTCTTC.

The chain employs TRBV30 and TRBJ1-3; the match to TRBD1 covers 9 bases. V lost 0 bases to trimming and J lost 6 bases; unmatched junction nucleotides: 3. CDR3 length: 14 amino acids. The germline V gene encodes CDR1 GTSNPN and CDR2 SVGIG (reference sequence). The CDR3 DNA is TGTGCCTGGAGTGTGGGACAGGGTACAAACACCATATATTTT. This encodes CAWSVGQGTNTIYF.

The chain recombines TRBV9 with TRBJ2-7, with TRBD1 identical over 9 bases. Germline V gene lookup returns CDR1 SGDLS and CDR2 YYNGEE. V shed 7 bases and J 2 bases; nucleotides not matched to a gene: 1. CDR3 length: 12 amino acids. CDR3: CASGTGTYEQYF. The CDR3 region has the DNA TGTGCCAGCGGGACAGGGACCTACGAGCAGTACTTC.

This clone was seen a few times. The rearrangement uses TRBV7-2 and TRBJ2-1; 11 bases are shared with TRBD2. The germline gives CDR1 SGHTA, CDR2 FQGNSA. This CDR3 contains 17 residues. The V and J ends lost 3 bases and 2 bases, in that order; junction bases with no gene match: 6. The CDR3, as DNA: TGTGCCAGCAGCTTGAGGCTAGCGGGAGGCCCCTACAATGAGCAGTTCTTC. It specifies CASSLRLAGGPYNEQFF.

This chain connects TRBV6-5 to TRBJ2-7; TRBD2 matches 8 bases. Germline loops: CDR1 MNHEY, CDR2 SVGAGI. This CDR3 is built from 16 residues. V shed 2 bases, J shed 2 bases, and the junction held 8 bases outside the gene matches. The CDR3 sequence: CASSYNGRGGAYEQYF. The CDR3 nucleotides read TGTGCCAGCAGTTACAACGGACGGGGGGGCGCCTACGAGCAGTACTTC.

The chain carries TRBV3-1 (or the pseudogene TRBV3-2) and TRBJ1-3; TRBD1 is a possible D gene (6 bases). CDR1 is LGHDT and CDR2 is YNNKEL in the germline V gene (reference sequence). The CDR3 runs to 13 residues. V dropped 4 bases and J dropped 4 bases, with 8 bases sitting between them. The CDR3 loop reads CASSPQGGNTIYF. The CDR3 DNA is TGTGCCAGCAGCCCCCAGGGGGGAAACACCATATATTTT.

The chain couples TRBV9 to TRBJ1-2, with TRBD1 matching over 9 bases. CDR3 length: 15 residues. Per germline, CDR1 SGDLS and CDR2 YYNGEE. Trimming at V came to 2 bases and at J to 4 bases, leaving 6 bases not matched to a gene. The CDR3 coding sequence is TGTGCCAGCAGCGTTGGGGGACAGGGTGTCTATGGCTACACCTTC. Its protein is CASSVGGQGVYGYTF.

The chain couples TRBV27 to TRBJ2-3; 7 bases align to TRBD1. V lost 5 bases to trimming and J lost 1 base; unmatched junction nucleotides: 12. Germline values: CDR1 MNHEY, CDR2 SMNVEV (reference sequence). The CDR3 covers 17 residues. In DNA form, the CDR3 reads TGTGCCAGCAGTCCACCGACAGGGCAGAGGGGCACAGATACGCAGTATTTT. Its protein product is CASSPPTGQRGTDTQYF.

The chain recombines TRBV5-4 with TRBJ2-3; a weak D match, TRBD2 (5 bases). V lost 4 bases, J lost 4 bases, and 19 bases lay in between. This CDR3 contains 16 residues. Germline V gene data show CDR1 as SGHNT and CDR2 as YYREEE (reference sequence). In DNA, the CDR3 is TGTGCCAGCAGCACGGACCGGGCCCCGGAGGCAGATACGCAGTATTTT. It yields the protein CASSTDRAPEADTQYF.

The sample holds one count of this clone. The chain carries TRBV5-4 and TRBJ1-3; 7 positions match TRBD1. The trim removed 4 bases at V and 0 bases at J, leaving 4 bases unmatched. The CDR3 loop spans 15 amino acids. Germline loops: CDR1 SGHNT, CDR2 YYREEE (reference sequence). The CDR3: CASSQRGPSGNTIYF. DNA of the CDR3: TGTGCCAGCAGCCAAAGGGGGCCCTCTGGAAACACCATATATTTT. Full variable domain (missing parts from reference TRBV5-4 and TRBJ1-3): ETGVTQSPTHLIKTRGQQVTLRCSSQSGHNTVSWYQQALGQGPQFIFQYYREEENGRGNFPPRFSGLQFPNYSSELNVNALELDDSALYLCASSQRGPSGNTIYFGEGSWLTVV.

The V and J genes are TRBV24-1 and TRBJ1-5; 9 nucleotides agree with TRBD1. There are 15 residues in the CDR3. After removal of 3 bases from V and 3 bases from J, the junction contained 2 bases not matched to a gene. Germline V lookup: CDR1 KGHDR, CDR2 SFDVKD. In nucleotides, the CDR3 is TGTGCCACCAGTGATGGACAGGGGCCCAATCAGCCCCAGCATTTT. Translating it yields CATSDGQGPNQPQHF.

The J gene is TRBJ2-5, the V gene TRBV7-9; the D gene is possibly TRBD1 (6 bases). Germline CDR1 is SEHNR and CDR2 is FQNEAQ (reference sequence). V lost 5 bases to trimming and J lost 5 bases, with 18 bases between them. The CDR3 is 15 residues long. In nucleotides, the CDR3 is TGTGCCAGCAGCCCTAGGGCGACAGGTGGTGAGACCCAGTACTTC. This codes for CASSPRATGGETQYF.

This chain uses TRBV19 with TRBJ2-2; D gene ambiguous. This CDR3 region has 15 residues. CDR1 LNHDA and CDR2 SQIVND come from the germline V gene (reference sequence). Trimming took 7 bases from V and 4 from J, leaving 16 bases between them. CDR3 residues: CASTQSSRGTGELFF. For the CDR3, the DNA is TGTGCCAGTACCCAATCTAGTCGTGGCACCGGGGAGCTGTTTTTT.

CDR3 sequence reads: CASAPGGTSTDTQYF. The CDR3 DNA follows: TGTGCCAGCGCCCCTGGCGGGACTAGCACAGATACGCAGTATTTT. V usage is TRBV25-1 and J usage is TRBJ2-3, with D possibly matching TRBD2 (6 bases). From germline, CDR1 is MGHDK and CDR2 SYGVNS. The V end lost 8 bases, the J end lost 0 bases, and 15 bases lay between the germline ends. The CDR3 has 15 residues.

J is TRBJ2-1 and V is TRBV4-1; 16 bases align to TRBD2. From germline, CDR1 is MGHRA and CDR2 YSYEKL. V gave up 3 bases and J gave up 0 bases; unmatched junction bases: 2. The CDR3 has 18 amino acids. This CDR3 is CASSQGLAGGSSYNEQFF. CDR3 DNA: TGCGCCAGCAGCCAGGGACTAGCGGGAGGGAGCTCCTACAATGAGCAGTTCTTC.

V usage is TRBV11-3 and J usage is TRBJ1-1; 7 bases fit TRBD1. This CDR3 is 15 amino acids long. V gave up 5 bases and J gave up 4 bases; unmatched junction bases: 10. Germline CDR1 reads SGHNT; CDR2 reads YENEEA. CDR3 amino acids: CASSQGWAGGTEAFF. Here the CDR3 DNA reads TGTGCCAGCAGCCAGGGGTGGGCAGGGGGCACTGAAGCTTTCTTT.

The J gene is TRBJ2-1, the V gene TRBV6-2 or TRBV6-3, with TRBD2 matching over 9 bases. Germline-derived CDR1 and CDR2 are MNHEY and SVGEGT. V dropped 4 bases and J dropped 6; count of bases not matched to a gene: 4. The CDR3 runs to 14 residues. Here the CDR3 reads CASSWGGRVNEQFF. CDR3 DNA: TGTGCCAGCAGTTGGGGCGGGAGGGTCAATGAGCAGTTCTTC.

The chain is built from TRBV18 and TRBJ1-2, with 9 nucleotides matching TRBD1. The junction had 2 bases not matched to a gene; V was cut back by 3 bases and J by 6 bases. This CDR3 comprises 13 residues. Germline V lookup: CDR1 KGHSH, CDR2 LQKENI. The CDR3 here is CASSPGQGDGYTF. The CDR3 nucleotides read TGTGCCAGCTCACCGGGACAGGGCGATGGCTACACCTTC.